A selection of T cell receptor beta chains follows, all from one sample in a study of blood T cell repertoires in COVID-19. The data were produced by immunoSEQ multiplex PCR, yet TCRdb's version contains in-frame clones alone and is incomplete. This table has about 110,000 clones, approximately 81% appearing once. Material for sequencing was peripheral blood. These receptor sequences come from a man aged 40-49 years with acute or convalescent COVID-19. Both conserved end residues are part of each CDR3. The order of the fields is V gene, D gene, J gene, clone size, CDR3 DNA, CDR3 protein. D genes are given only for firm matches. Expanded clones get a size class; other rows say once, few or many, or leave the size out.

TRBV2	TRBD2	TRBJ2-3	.	TGTGCCAGCAGTCTCAGCGGAGCGGGACCAGATACGCAGTATTTT	CASSLSGAGPDTQYF
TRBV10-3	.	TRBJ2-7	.	TGTGCCATCAGGGCGGACAGAGTCTGGGAGCAGTACTTC	CAIRADRVWEQYF
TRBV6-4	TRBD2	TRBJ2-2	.	TGTGCCGCGGCACTAGCGGGGGACACCGGGGAGCTGTTTTTT	CAAALAGDTGELFF
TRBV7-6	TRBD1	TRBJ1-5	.	TGTGCCAGCAGCGAGGGACAGGCGCCCAATCAGCCCCAGCATTTT	CASSEGQAPNQPQHF
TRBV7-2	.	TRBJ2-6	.	TGTGCCAGCAGGTTGGGCCTCGTGGGGCAAGGGGCCAACGTCCTGACTTTC	CASRLGLVGQGANVLTF
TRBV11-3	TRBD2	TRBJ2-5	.	TGTGCCAGCAGCTTCGAAGGACTAGCGGGAGAGACCCAGTACTTC	CASSFEGLAGETQYF
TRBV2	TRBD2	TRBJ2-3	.	TGTGCCAGCAAGCGAGCGGGAGGCTCCTTCGACACAGATACGCAGTATTTT	CASKRAGGSFDTDTQYF
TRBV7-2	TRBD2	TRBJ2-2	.	TGTGCCAGCAGCTTGACTAGCGGGGGGAACACCGGGGAGCTGTTTTTT	CASSLTSGGNTGELFF
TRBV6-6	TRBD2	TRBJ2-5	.	TGTGCCAGCAGTTACCGGGGGGGCAGAGAGACCCAGTACTTC	CASSYRGGRETQYF
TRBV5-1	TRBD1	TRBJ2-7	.	TGCGCCAGCAGCCGGGACAGGGGGGCGGCCGAGCAGTACTTC	CASSRDRGAAEQYF
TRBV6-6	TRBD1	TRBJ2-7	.	TGTGCCAGCAGCCGGGACAGTGATATGGAGCAGTACTTC	CASSRDSDMEQYF
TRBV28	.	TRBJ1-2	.	TGTGCCAGCAGTTTAGGCTCCGGAGGCTATGGCTACACCTTC	CASSLGSGGYGYTF
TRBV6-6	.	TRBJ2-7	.	TGTGCCAGCAGTTACTCGACTGGGGGCAAATACGAGCAGTACTTC	CASSYSTGGKYEQYF
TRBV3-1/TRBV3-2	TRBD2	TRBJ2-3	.	TGTGCCAGCACCCCAGGGACTAGCGGGGTAGATACGCAGTATTTT	CASTPGTSGVDTQYF
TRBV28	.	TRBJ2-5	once	TGTGCCAGCAGTTCCCACTTGAAGAGGAGTTTCCAAGAGACCCAGTACTTC	CASSSHLKRSFQETQYF